These 15 T cell receptor beta chains were all obtained from the same sample, sequenced in a study of CXCR3-negative and CXCR3-positive naive CD8 T cells. Regarding the study as a whole: Naive cells positive for CXCR3 carried more hydrophobic TRB CDR3s than CXCR3-negative ones.

The method, 5' RACE with UMI labels, was used to prepare the TRB cDNA libraries. TCRdb processed the 5' RACE reads again and assigns one entry to each CDR3 protein, with no DNA. The repertoire table contains about 130,000 distinct CDR3 sequences. The antigens for these receptors are not known. Material for sequencing was naive CXCR3+ CD8+ T cells from blood. Subset noted: CD45RO-CCR7+CD27+CD95- naive CD8+ T cells expressing CXCR3 (TNR3+). Every receptor here comes from a human donor in good health. Some clones in this sample may be carry-over from other donors' samples.

The V call is TRBV12-3 or TRBV12-4, the J call TRBJ2-7; with no DNA, the TCRdb D assignment of TRBD1 cannot be verified. CDR3 length: 13 residues. CDR3 region: CASSSPGAREQYF.

The chain recombines TRBV28 with TRBJ2-7; TCRdb's assignment of TRBD1 cannot be checked, as there is no DNA. This CDR3 contains 15 residues. CDR1 and CDR2 (germline): MDHEN, SYDVKM. CDR3 amino acids: CASSAAGRGHYEQYF. Full variable domain (outside the CDR3, taken from reference TRBV28 and TRBJ2-7): DVKVTQSSRYLVKRTGEKVFLECVQDMDHENMFWYRQDPGLGLRLIYFSYDVKMKEKGDIPEGYSVSREKKERFSLILESASTNQTSMYLCASSAAGRGHYEQYFGPGTRLTVT.

This chain uses TRBV7-6 with TRBJ2-7; there is no DNA to check the TCRdb D call of TRBD1. The CDR3 is made up of 15 amino acids. In germline, CDR1 is SGHVS, CDR2 FNYEAQ. This chain's CDR3 is CASSLSQQGAYEQYF.

The chain joins TRBV30 to TRBJ2-3. The CDR3 contains 16 residues. CDR1 is GTSNPN and CDR2 is SVGIG in the germline V gene (reference sequence). CDR3 region: CAWRQPELVWPDTQYF.

The chain employs TRBV5-5 and TRBJ1-1. Germline lookup yields CDR1 SGHKS and CDR2 YYEKEE (reference sequence). CDR3 length: 15 amino acids. CDR3 region: CASSHYVGGLAEAFF.

This rearrangement joins TRBV7-3 to TRBJ2-3; TCRdb selects TRBD1, and the lack of DNA leaves this call unchecked. Germline V gene lookup returns CDR1 SGHTA and CDR2 FQGTGA. The CDR3 is 15 residues long. The CDR3 is CASSPGARTTDTQYF.

The chain recombines TRBV7-9 with TRBJ2-1; TCRdb's D gene call, TRBD2, goes unchecked for lack of DNA. Germline assignment: CDR1 SEHNR and CDR2 FQNEAQ (reference sequence). The CDR3 runs 15 residues. CDR3 protein: CASSPRDRTNNEQFF.

This chain uses TRBV29-1 with TRBJ1-2; with no DNA, the TCRdb D assignment of TRBD1 cannot be verified. Germline values: CDR1 SQVTM, CDR2 ANQGSEA. The CDR3 covers 12 residues. Here the CDR3 reads CSVEGQDDGYTF.

The chain combines TRBV28 with TRBJ2-1; TCRdb proposes TRBD1, but this gene call is untestable without DNA. The CDR3 contains 12 residues. Germline V gene data show CDR1 as MDHEN and CDR2 as SYDVKM. CDR3 sequence reads: CASSYTGNEQFF.

The chain couples TRBV5-1 to TRBJ2-3. This CDR3 has 13 amino acids. Germline V gene lookup returns CDR1 SGHRS and CDR2 YFSETQ. This chain's CDR3 is CASSLTSTDTQYF.

The rearrangement joins TRBV7-9 to TRBJ1-1. This CDR3 has 14 residues. The V gene's germline CDR1 is SEHNR and CDR2 FQNEAQ (reference sequence). This CDR3 is CASSLGFYNTEAFF.

The gene calls are TRBV10-3 and TRBJ1-2; TCRdb's assignment of TRBD1 cannot be checked, as there is no DNA. The CDR3 sequence is 15 residues long. CDR1 and CDR2 from the germline V gene are ENHRY and SYGVKD. The CDR3 here is CAISESEGGYYGYTF.

The chain has TRBV7-9 and TRBJ2-1; as DNA is missing, the TRBD2 call by TCRdb cannot be tested. Germline loops: CDR1 SEHNR, CDR2 FQNEAQ (reference sequence). This CDR3 is 14 amino acids long. CDR3 amino acids: CASSLPSLYNEQFF.

The CDR3 here is CASSLSGGSAYEQYF. The chain combines TRBV7-2 with TRBJ2-7; the D call of TRBD1 rests on TCRdb alone, since no DNA is present to check it. CDR1 and CDR2 (germline): SGHTA, FQGNSA. This CDR3 comprises 15 residues. Based on the CDR3 plus reference TRBV7-2 and TRBJ2-7, the full variable domain is GAGVSQSPSNKVTEKGKDVELRCDPISGHTALYWYRQSLGQGLEFLIYFQGNSAPDKSGLPSDRFSAERTGGSVSTLTIQRTQQEDSAVYLCASSLSGGSAYEQYFGPGTRLTVT.

The chain combines TRBV29-1 with TRBJ2-2; the D call from TCRdb, TRBD2, cannot be confirmed without DNA. The CDR3 extends over 12 amino acids. Germline CDR1 is SQVTM and CDR2 is ANQGSEA. CDR3: CSVDGPIGELFF.